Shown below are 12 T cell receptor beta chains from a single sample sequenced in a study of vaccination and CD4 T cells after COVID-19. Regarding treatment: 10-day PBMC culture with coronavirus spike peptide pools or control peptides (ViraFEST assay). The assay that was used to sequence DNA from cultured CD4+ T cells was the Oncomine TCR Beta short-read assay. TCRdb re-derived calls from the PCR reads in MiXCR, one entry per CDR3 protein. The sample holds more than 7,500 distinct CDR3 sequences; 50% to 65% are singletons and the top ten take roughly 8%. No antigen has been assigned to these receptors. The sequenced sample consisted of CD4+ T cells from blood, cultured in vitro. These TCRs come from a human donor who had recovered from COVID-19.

The CDR3 sequence is CASSFRGSSGNTIYF. The CDR3 DNA sequence: TGTGCCAGCAGCTTTAGGGGGAGCTCTGGAAACACCATATATTTT. The chain links TRBV7-9 to TRBJ1-3; a weak D match, TRBD1 (6 bases). Germline CDR1 reads SEHNR; CDR2 reads FQNEAQ (reference sequence). The ends were cut back, 3 bases at V and 0 bases at J, with 9 bases in the middle. CDR3 length: 15 amino acids.

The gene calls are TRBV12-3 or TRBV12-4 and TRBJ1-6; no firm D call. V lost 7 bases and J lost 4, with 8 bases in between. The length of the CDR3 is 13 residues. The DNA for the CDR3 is TGTGCCAGCACTCAGGCTTATAATTCACCCCTCCACTTT. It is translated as CASTQAYNSPLHF.

The CDR3 reads CASSLYSRDRASNQPQHF. CDR3 DNA: TGTGCCAGCAGCTTATACTCCCGGGACAGGGCGAGCAATCAGCCCCAGCATTTT. The chain recombines TRBV7-8 with TRBJ1-5; the match to TRBD1 covers 9 bases. The CDR3 runs to 18 residues. The trim removed 2 bases at V and 1 base at J, leaving 9 bases unmatched. Looked up from germline, CDR1 is SGHVS and CDR2 is FQNEAQ.

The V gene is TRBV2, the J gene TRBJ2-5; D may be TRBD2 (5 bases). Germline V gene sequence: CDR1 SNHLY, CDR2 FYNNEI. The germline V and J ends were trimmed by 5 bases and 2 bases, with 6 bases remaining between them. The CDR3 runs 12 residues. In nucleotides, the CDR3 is TGTGCCAGCAGTAGGACTCAAGAGACCCAGTACTTC. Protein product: CASSRTQETQYF.

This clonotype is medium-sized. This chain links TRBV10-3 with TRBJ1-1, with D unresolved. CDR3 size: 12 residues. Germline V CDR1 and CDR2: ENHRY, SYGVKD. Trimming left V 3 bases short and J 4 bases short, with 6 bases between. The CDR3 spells CAISDGITEAFF. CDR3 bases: TGTGCCATCAGTGACGGTATCACTGAAGCTTTCTTT.

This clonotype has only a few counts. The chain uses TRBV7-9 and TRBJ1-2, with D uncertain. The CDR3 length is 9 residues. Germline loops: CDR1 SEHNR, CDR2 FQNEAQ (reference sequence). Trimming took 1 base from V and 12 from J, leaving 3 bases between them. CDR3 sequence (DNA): TGTGCCAGCAGCTTAGGGAACACCTTC. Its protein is CASSLGNTF.

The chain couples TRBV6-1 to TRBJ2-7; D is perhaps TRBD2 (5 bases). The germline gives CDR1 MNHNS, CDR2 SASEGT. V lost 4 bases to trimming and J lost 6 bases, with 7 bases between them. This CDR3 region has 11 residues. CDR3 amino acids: CASSGAGEQYF. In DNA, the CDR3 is TGTGCCAGCAGTGGGGCGGGCGAGCAGTACTTC.

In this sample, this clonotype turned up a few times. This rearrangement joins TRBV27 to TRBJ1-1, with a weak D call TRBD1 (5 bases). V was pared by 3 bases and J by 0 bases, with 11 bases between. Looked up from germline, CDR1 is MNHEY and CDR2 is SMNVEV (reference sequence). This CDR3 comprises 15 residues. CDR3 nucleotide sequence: TGTGCCAGCAGTTTTACGGGACGCATGAACACTGAAGCTTTCTTT. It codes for CASSFTGRMNTEAFF.

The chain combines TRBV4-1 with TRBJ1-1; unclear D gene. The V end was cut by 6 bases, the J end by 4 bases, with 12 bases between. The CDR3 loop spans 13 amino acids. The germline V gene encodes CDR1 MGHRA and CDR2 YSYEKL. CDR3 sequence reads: CASRRGMSTEAFF. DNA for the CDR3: TGCGCCAGCAGACGGGGAATGAGCACTGAAGCTTTCTTT.

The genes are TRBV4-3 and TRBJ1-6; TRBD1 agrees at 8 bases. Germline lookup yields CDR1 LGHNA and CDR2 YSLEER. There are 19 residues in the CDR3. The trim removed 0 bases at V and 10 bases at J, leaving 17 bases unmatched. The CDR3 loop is CASSQDGVGRTGKRSPLHF. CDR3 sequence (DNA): TGCGCCAGCAGCCAAGATGGGGTAGGTCGGACAGGGAAGAGGTCACCCCTCCACTTT.

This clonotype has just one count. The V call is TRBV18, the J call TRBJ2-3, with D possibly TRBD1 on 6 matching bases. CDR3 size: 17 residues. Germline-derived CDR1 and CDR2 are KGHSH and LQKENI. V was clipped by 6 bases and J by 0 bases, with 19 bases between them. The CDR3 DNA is TGTGCCAGCTCCCGAGCTGCAGGGGACCCTAGCACAGATACGCAGTATTTT. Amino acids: CASSRAAGDPSTDTQYF.

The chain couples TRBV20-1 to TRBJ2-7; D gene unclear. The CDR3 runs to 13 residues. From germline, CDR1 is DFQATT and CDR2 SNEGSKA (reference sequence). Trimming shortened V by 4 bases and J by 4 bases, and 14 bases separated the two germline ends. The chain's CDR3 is CSAIAGGVYEQYF. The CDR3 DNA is TGCAGTGCTATCGCAGGTGGCGTTTACGAGCAGTACTTC.